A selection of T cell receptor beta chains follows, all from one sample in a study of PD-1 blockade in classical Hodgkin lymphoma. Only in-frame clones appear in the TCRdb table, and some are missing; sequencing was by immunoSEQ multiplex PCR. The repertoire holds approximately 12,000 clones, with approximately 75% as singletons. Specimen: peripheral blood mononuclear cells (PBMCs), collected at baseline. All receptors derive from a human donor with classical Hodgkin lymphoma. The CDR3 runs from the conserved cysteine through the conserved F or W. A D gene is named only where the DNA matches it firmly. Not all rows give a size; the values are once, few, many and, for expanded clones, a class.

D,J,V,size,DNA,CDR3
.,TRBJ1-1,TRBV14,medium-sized,TGTGCCAGCAGCGCGAACAGGGTTCTAGCTTTCTTT,CASSANRVLAFF
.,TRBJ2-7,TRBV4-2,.,TGTGCCAGCAGCCACGGGGGCGTCGGAGGGGGGGCCTCCTACGAGCAGTACTTC,CASSHGGVGGGASYEQYF
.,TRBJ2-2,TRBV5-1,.,TGCGCCAGCAGCTTGGTACAGGTCCAGACCGGGGAGCTGTTTTTT,CASSLVQVQTGELFF
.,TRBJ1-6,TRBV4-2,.,TGTGCCAGCAGCCAAGGTGGGGGGAGGTATAATTCACCCCTCCACTTT,CASSQGGGRYNSPLHF
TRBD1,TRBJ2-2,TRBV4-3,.,TGCGCCAGCAGCCATGACAGGGCCGGGGAGCTGTTTTTT,CASSHDRAGELFF
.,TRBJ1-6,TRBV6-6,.,TGTGCCGCCAGGGACGGTTATAATTCACCCCTCCACTTT,CAARDGYNSPLHF
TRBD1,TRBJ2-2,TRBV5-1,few,TGCGCCAGCAGCGCTGGGACAGGGGGCGTCACCGGGGAGCTGTTTTTT,CASSAGTGGVTGELFF
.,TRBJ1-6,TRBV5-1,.,TGCGCCAGCAGCACACAAAATAATTCACCCCTCCACTTT,CASSTQNNSPLHF
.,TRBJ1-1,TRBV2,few,TGTGCCAGCAGTAAGATGTTGGTGAACACTGAAGCTTTCTTT,CASSKMLVNTEAFF
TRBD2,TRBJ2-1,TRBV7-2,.,TGTGCCAGCAGCTACCCCTCCCGAGCGGGAGTGATCTACAATGAGCAGTTCTTC,CASSYPSRAGVIYNEQFF
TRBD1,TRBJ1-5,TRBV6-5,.,TGTGCCAGCAGGGGGACAGGGAATCAGCCCCAGCATTTT,CASRGTGNQPQHF
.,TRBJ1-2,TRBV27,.,TGTGCCAGCAGGCCCTCCGGGGGCGGGTTACATGGCTACACCTTC,CASRPSGGGLHGYTF
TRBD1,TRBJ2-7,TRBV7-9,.,TGTGCCAGCAGCCCCGACAGGGTCCCTCGGTACGAGCAGTACTTC,CASSPDRVPRYEQYF
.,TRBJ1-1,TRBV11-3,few,TGTGCCAGCAGCGTCGGACAGCCCATGAACACTGAAGCTTTCTTT,CASSVGQPMNTEAFF
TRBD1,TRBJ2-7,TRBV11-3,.,TGTGCCAGCAGCGGACAGGGGGCGATCTACGAGCAGTACTTC,CASSGQGAIYEQYF
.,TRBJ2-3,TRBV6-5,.,TGTGCCAGCAGGCCGATGGAGGCGAGCACAGATACGCAGTATTTT,CASRPMEASTDTQYF
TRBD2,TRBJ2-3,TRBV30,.,TGTGCCTGGACTAGCGGGGTGGATACGCAGTATTTT,CAWTSGVDTQYF
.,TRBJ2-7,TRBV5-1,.,TGCGCCAGCAGCTTGGTATGGGGGTACGAGCAGTACTTC,CASSLVWGYEQYF
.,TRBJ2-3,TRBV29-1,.,TGCAGCGTAGGCCACGGTTGGAGCACAGATACGCAGTATTTT,CSVGHGWSTDTQYF
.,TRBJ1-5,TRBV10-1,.,TGCGCCAGCAGTCCAAAACTGGACGGGAAGAATAGCAATCAGCCCCAGCATTTT,CASSPKLDGKNSNQPQHF
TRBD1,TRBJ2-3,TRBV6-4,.,TGTGCCAGCAGTGACCCGGGACAGTCAGATACGCAGTATTTT,CASSDPGQSDTQYF
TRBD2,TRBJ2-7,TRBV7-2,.,TGTGCCAGCAGCTCCGCTAGCGGGGGCCAATACGAGCAGTACTTC,CASSSASGGQYEQYF
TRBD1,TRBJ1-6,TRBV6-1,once,TGTGCCAGCAGTGATGACAGGGGGCATAATTCACCCCTCCACTTT,CASSDDRGHNSPLHF
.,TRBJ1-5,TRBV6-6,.,TGTGCCAGCAGTAACTCGGAGGGGCAGCCCCAGCATTTT,CASSNSEGQPQHF
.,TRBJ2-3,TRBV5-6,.,TGTGCCAGCAGCTTGTTGGATACGCAGTATTTT,CASSLLDTQYF
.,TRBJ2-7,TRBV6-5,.,TGTGCCAGCAGTTACGGACAGAGCACCTACGAGCAGTACTTC,CASSYGQSTYEQYF
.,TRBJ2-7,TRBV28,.,TGTGCCAGCAGTTTGGGCTTCTACGAGCAGTACTTC,CASSLGFYEQYF
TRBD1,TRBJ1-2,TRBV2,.,TGTGCCAGCAGTGGGACAGGGGGATATGGCTACACCTTC,CASSGTGGYGYTF
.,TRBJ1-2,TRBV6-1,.,TGTGCCAGCACCGGGACATTCGATGGCTACACCTTC,CASTGTFDGYTF
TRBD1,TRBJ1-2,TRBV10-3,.,TGTGCCATCAGGGGGACAGGGGGCTCAAGTGGCTACACCTTC,CAIRGTGGSSGYTF
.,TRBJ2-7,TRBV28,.,TGTGCCAGCAGTTTATTTAGGAAAGGACAGAAATTATGGGAGCAGTACTTC,CASSLFRKGQKLWEQYF
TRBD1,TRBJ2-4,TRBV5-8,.,TGTGCCAGCAGCTTCGGACAGGTAGTTCAGTACTTC,CASSFGQVVQYF
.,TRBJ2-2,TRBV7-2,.,TGTGCCAGCAGCTTAGGTGGGGGCCGGGGTGTGAACACCGGGGAGCTGTTTTTT,CASSLGGGRGVNTGELFF
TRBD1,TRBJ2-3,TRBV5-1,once,TGCGCCAGCAGTCCGGGACAGATCACAGATACGCAGTATTTT,CASSPGQITDTQYF
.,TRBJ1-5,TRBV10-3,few,TGTGCCATCAGTGAGAGAGGACAGCATAGCAATCAGCCCCAGCATTTT,CAISERGQHSNQPQHF
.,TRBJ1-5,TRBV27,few,TGTGCCAGCAGGACAGTTGGGGGAGCCCAGCATTTT,CASRTVGGAQHF
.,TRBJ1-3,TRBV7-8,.,TGTGCCAGCAGCTTAGATCAGGGGAGGTCTGGAAACACCATATATTTT,CASSLDQGRSGNTIYF
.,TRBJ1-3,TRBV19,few,TGTGCCAGTAGTGACCTATCAGGGGTTGTAGGAAACACCATATATTTT,CASSDLSGVVGNTIYF
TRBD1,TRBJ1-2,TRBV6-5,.,TGTGCCAGCAGTTACACATGGACAGGGGACTATGGCTACACCTTC,CASSYTWTGDYGYTF
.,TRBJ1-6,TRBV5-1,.,TGCGCCAGCAGCTTGGCGCGGTTTGGCGGACAAAATTCACCCCTCCACTTT,CASSLARFGGQNSPLHF
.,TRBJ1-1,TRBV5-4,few,TGTGCCAGCGGGGGGAACACTGAAGCTTTCTTT,CASGGNTEAFF
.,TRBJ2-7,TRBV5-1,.,TGCGCCAGCAGCGTTCAGGGGCCCAACGAGCAGTACTTC,CASSVQGPNEQYF
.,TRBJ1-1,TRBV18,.,TGTGCCAGCTCATCCAGGGGTACTGAAGCTTTCTTT,CASSSRGTEAFF
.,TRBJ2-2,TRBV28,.,TGTGCCAGCAGTCTAGTGGGGACCTGGACCGGGGAGCTGTTTTTT,CASSLVGTWTGELFF
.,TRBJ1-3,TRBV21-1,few,TGTGCCAGCAGCAACGGGGTTTCCTCTGGAAACACCATATATTTT,CASSNGVSSGNTIYF
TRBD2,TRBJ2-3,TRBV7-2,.,TGTGCCAGCAGCTTAGAAAGGCTAGCGGGGGGGCCATATACGCAGTATTTT,CASSLERLAGGPYTQYF
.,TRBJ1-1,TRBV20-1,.,TGCAGTGCGGCGGGGGGGACCGAAGCTTTCTTT,CSAAGGTEAFF
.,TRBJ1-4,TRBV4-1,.,TGCGCCAGCAGCCAAGGGCAGGGGTGGTACGGGGCAACTAATGAAAAACTGTTTTTT,CASSQGQGWYGATNEKLFF
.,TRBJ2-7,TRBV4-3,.,TGCGCCAGCAGCCAAGCTCTTGTCGACTCCTACGAGCAGTACTTC,CASSQALVDSYEQYF
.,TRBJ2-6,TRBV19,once,TGTGCCAGTAGTATAGGATGGAGGGGATCTTCTGGGGCCAACGTCCTGACTTTC,CASSIGWRGSSGANVLTF
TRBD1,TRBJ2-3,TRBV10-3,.,TGTGCCATCAGTTACCGGACAGGGGGATCAGATACGCAGTATTTT,CAISYRTGGSDTQYF
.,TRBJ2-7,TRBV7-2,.,TGTGCCAGCAGCTTAACGTTTTATCGGGCCGGCTACGAGCAGTACTTC,CASSLTFYRAGYEQYF
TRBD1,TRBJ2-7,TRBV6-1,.,TGTGCCAGCAGTGCAACGACAGGGGGCATCTCCTACGAGCAGTACTTC,CASSATTGGISYEQYF
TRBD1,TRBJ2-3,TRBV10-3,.,TGTGCTTTAGGGGGCACTAGCACAGATACGCAGTATTTT,CALGGTSTDTQYF
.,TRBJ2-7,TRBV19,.,TGTGCCAGTAGTATGACCAGGGGGGTTTACGAGCAGTACTTC,CASSMTRGVYEQYF
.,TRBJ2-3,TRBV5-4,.,TGTGCCAGCAGCTTGGGTCAGGGGTTAACAGATACGCAGTATTTT,CASSLGQGLTDTQYF
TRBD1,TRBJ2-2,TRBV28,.,TGTGCCAGCAAGACAGGGGGCTCCGGGGAGCTGTTTTTT,CASKTGGSGELFF
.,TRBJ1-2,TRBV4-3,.,TGCGCCAGCAGCCAAGATCGGGGCTATGGCTACACCTTC,CASSQDRGYGYTF
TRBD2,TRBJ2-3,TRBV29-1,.,TGCAGCGTTGAGAGTGCGGGAGGGGTGTGGGGAGATACGCAGTATTTT,CSVESAGGVWGDTQYF